This T cell receptor (beta chain) was recovered during a study of CD8 T cells in ankylosing spondylitis. General study findings and limits: CD8+ by phenotype, disease-linked clones were relatively rare in peripheral blood.

V lost 5 bases to trimming and J lost 4 bases; unmatched junction nucleotides: 6. The CDR3 is 13 amino acids. The germline gives CDR1 DFQATT, CDR2 SNEGSKA (reference sequence). This clonotype was counted at least ten times. The antigen remains undetermined. 5'-RACE, quantitative and with molecular barcodes, yielded the TCR beta libraries. TCRdb used MiXCR to reprocess the 5' RACE reads, holding one entry per CDR3 protein. The sample consists of 250,000 to 350,000 distinct CDR3 sequences, around 21% of them appearing once. The V and J genes are TRBV20-1 and TRBJ2-7, with TRBD2 identical over 9 bases. The TCR was taken from a female donor with ankylosing spondylitis or in good health (not recorded which). Sequencing was performed on blood, either unsorted or a sorted T cell fraction (not recorded which). As DNA, the CDR3 is TGCAGTGCTCATAGCGGGAGTGGGTACGAGCAGTACTTC. Protein sequence: CSAHSGSGYEQYF.